This record looks at one T cell receptor (beta chain) sequence and its context. Clones were read by immunoSEQ multiplex PCR, and TCRdb kept only the in-frame ones, dropping some. This sample has 30,000 to 40,000 clones, with over 80% found just once. The data were taken from a study of blood T cell repertoires in COVID-19. In the study overall: PBMCs, B-cell-depleted T cells, or T cells provided the cDNA or gDNA that made up the material.

Germline V lookup: CDR1 LNHDA, CDR2 SQIVND (reference sequence). The ends were cut back, 2 bases at V and 0 bases at J, with 5 bases in the middle. The CDR3 spans 13 residues. The V call is TRBV19, the J call TRBJ2-7; unclear D gene. This sequence was found in a man over 45 with active COVID-19. The sequenced material came from peripheral blood. CDR3 protein: CASSITSSYEQYF. CDR3 DNA: TGTGCCAGTAGTATAACGAGCTCCTACGAGCAGTACTTC.